This is a list of T cell receptor beta chains from one sample in a study of T cell responses to AZD1222 COVID-19 vaccine. Only in-frame clones appear in the TCRdb table, and some are missing; sequencing was by immunoSEQ multiplex PCR. The sample lists roughly 150,000 clones; around 85% were seen once. The sample here was peripheral blood, taken 28 days after the second AZD1222 dose. The receptors were sampled from an adult who received the AZD1222 COVID-19 vaccine. The CDR3 runs from the conserved cysteine through the conserved F or W. D genes are given only for firm matches. Only some rows state a clone size, as once, few, many or a class for expanded clones.

size,V,D,J,CDR3,DNA
once,TRBV4-1,.,TRBJ2-7,CASSQPGTKPYEQYF,TGCGCCAGCAGCCAACCGGGAACCAAACCCTACGAGCAGTACTTC
once,TRBV29-1,.,TRBJ1-5,CSAAVGDGQPQHF,TGCAGCGCCGCGGTGGGGGACGGTCAGCCCCAGCATTTT
.,TRBV7-2,TRBD2,TRBJ2-1,CASSMPGLAGPRGFF,TGTGCCAGCAGCATGCCCGGACTAGCGGGCCCCCGGGGGTTCTTC
.,TRBV6-6,.,TRBJ2-2,CASQWLNTGELFF,TGTGCCAGCCAGTGGCTGAACACCGGGGAGCTGTTTTTT
.,TRBV6-6,.,TRBJ2-7,CASSWVSGPYEQYF,TGTGCCAGCAGTTGGGTTAGCGGACCCTACGAGCAGTACTTC
.,TRBV18,TRBD2,TRBJ2-7,CASSHRLAGTYEQYF,TGTGCCAGCTCACATAGGCTAGCGGGGACCTACGAGCAGTACTTC
.,TRBV7-8,.,TRBJ2-3,CASSPRINRKRGETDTQYF,TGTGCCAGCAGCCCCCGAATCAACAGGAAACGAGGGGAAACAGATACGCAGTATTTT
.,TRBV6-2/TRBV6-3,TRBD1,TRBJ2-2,CASSSADRVAGELFF,TGTGCCAGCAGTTCCGCGGACAGGGTCGCCGGGGAGCTGTTTTTT
once,TRBV29-1,TRBD1,TRBJ2-7,CSLHRGRGLYEQYF,TGCAGCCTCCACCGGGGCAGGGGGCTGTACGAGCAGTACTTC
.,TRBV19,TRBD2,TRBJ2-3,CASSFRLAGGTDTQYF,TGTGCCAGTAGTTTCCGGCTAGCGGGGGGCACAGATACGCAGTATTTT
.,TRBV5-5,.,TRBJ1-5,CASSLGPFSNQPQHF,TGTGCCAGCAGCTTGGGGCCCTTTAGCAATCAGCCCCAGCATTTT
few,TRBV4-3,TRBD1,TRBJ2-2,CASSQGDSHTGELFF,TGCGCCAGCAGCCAGGGGGACAGTCACACCGGGGAGCTGTTTTTT
.,TRBV7-6,.,TRBJ1-2,CASSMTDGYTF,TGTGCCAGCAGCATGACAGATGGCTACACCTTC
.,TRBV5-1,.,TRBJ1-1,CASTEGRKNTEAFF,TGCGCCAGCACAGAAGGCCGGAAGAACACTGAAGCTTTCTTT